This T cell receptor (beta chain) was profiled in a study of T cell repertoires in cytomegalovirus infection. With respect to this clonotype: The antigen remains unidentified.

This CDR3 is 14 amino acids long. V lost 7 bases and J lost 4, with 14 bases in between. Germline V gene lookup returns CDR1 SNHLY and CDR2 FYNNEI. TCRdb processed the reads anew with MiXCR; each CDR3 protein has one entry. Of about half a million distinct CDR3 sequences in the sample, about 42% were seen once. The V call is TRBV2, the J call TRBJ2-1; D is perhaps TRBD2 (5 bases). The source of this sequence is a human donor in good health (CMV status not recorded). Some clones in this sample may be carry-over from other donors' samples. The specimen comprised cultured PBMCs, sampled from culture after CMV antigen stimulation. The CDR3 region is CASTIDGVYNEQFF. In nucleotides, the CDR3 is TGTGCCAGCACGATAGACGGGGTATACAATGAGCAGTTCTTC.